This TCR beta chain was sequenced for a study of cytotoxic CD8 clonotypes in ibrutinib-treated CLL. This CDR3 region has 13 residues. Germline CDR1 LNHNV, CDR2 YYDKDF (reference sequence). The V and J ends lost 5 bases and 4 bases respectively, with 9 bases between them. Sequencing used immunoSEQ multiplex PCR; TCRdb keeps in-frame clones, though not all of them. The profile shows 45,000 to 55,000 clones, around half of them singletons. Cryopreserved PBMCs provided roughly 2 micrograms of genomic DNA for the TCR beta libraries. The source material was PBMCs, sampled after 12 months of ibrutinib treatment. This clonotype originated in a human donor with chronic lymphocytic leukemia. V gene TRBV15 combines with J gene TRBJ1-5; no firm D call. The CDR3 DNA follows: TGTGCCACCAGCTCGTCAGCAAATCAGCCCCAGCATTTT. Its protein is CATSSSANQPQHF.